This passage covers 29 T cell receptor beta chains from one sample sequenced in a study of blood T cell repertoires in COVID-19. Clones were sequenced by immunoSEQ multiplex PCR, and TCRdb holds only the in-frame ones, with some missing. Here the sample spans over 50,000 clones, approximately 90% being singletons. Sequencing was carried out using peripheral blood. Every receptor here comes from a human donor with active COVID-19. The donor label of this sample is uncertain.

This rearrangement joins TRBV5-1 to TRBJ1-2, with 7 bases lining up with TRBD1. From germline, CDR1 is SGHRS and CDR2 YFSETQ. V shed 0 bases and J 4 bases; nucleotides not matched to a gene: 9. This CDR3 is 16 amino acids long. CDR3 sequence: CASSLALDRVPYGYTF. CDR3 nucleotide sequence: TGCGCCAGCAGCTTGGCCCTCGACAGGGTACCCTATGGCTACACCTTC.

The chain uses TRBV11-3 and TRBJ2-1; D unresolved. CDR1 is SGHNT, CDR2 YENEEA, per germline. The CDR3 covers 14 residues. Trimming left V 1 base short and J 1 base short, with 5 bases between. The CDR3 nucleotides read TGTGCCAGCAGCTTAGGAGGATCCTACAATGAGCAGTTCTTC. Amino acid sequence: CASSLGGSYNEQFF.

The chain couples TRBV7-9 to TRBJ1-2; 7 bases fit TRBD1. J was trimmed by 2 bases and V by 5 bases; bases with no gene match: 2. The CDR3 spans 13 residues. Per the germline V gene, CDR1 is SEHNR and CDR2 is FQNEAQ (reference sequence). CDR3 region: CASSGRGNYGYTF. The CDR3, as DNA: TGTGCCAGCAGCGGCAGGGGGAACTATGGCTACACCTTC.

The chain uses TRBV28 and TRBJ1-5; D is possibly TRBD1 (5 bases). There are 15 residues in the CDR3. V was pared by 4 bases and J by 5 bases, with 15 bases between. Germline V lookup: CDR1 MDHEN, CDR2 SYDVKM. The CDR3 nucleotides are TGTGCCAGCAGTTCACGACAGTTCCCCTATCAGCCCCAGCATTTT. The encoded protein is CASSSRQFPYQPQHF.

The chain uses TRBV5-4 and TRBJ1-1; TRBD1 matches 9 bases. Germline V CDR1 and CDR2: SGHNT, YYREEE (reference sequence). This CDR3 has 14 residues. With V trimmed by 4 bases and J by 3 bases, 4 bases remained unmatched. CDR3 region: CASSTTGGYTEAFF. DNA of the CDR3: TGTGCCAGCAGCACAACAGGGGGCTACACTGAAGCTTTCTTT.

This clone was detected only a few times. The gene calls are TRBV27 and TRBJ1-1; perhaps TRBD1 as D (6 bases). Germline V lookup: CDR1 MNHEY, CDR2 SMNVEV (reference sequence). The CDR3 is 14 amino acids. Trimming removed 2 bases at V and 5 bases at J, with 12 bases between. The CDR3 DNA follows: TGTGCCAGCAGTTTAGGATGGACAGCAACTGAAGCTTTCTTT. This translates into CASSLGWTATEAFF.

V and J are TRBV15 and TRBJ2-3, with TRBD2 matching 15 bases. Germline V gene lookup returns CDR1 LNHNV and CDR2 YYDKDF (reference sequence). V lost 0 bases, J lost 4 bases, and 11 bases stayed unmatched. The CDR3 spans 20 residues. Here the CDR3 DNA reads TGTGCCACCAGCAGAGATCTTAGGACTAGCGGGGGGGCCCGGCCAGATACGCAGTATTTT. Amino acid sequence: CATSRDLRTSGGARPDTQYF.

This chain uses TRBV14 with TRBJ1-2, with 7 bases lining up with TRBD1. The V gene's germline CDR1 is SGHDN and CDR2 FVKESK. Trimming at V came to 1 base and at J to 7 bases, leaving 6 bases not matched to a gene. CDR3 length: 14 residues. CDR3 in amino acids: CASSQVDRTSGYTF. CDR3 DNA: TGTGCCAGCAGCCAAGTGGACAGGACCTCTGGCTACACCTTC. Using reference TRBV14 and TRBJ1-2 for the parts outside the CDR3, the full variable domain is EAGVTQFPSHSVIEKGQTVTLRCDPISGHDNLYWYRRVMGKEIKFLLHFVKESKQDESGMPNNRFLAERTGGTYSTLKVQPAELEDSGVYFCASSQVDRTSGYTFGSGTRLTVV.

This clone was seen a handful of times. The V call is TRBV6-1, the J call TRBJ1-1; tentatively, D is TRBD1 (5 bases). Germline V gives CDR1 MNHNS, CDR2 SASEGT. This CDR3 spans 15 amino acids. Deletions cut 2 bases from V and 1 base from J, with 11 bases between. CDR3 loop: CASSERPGSNTEAFF. The CDR3 DNA is TGTGCCAGCAGTGAACGACCAGGGTCGAACACTGAAGCTTTCTTT.

The genes are TRBV24-1 and TRBJ2-2; tentatively, D is TRBD1 (6 bases). Per germline, CDR1 KGHDR and CDR2 SFDVKD. This CDR3 spans 15 amino acids. Trimming stripped 3 bases from V and 1 base from J, with 8 bases between. The CDR3 here is CATSDPGQNTGELFF. CDR3 nucleotides: TGTGCCACCAGTGATCCGGGACAGAACACCGGGGAGCTGTTTTTT.

The genes are TRBV6-6 and TRBJ1-2; D perhaps matches TRBD1 (6 bases). The CDR3 runs to 13 residues. Germline V CDR1 and CDR2: MNHNY, SVGAGI (reference sequence). Trimming removed 6 bases from V and 1 base from J, with 9 bases in between. CDR3 nucleotides: TGTGCCAGCAGACCGGACAGTAACTATGGCTACACCTTC. This gives the protein CASRPDSNYGYTF.

The chain joins TRBV7-7 to TRBJ1-1, with D uncertain. Germline-derived CDR1 and CDR2 are SSHAT and FNYEAQ (reference sequence). The CDR3 runs to 9 residues. The CDR3 DNA sequence: TGTGTCCCGAAGCCTGGAGCTTTCTTT. This sequence encodes CVPKPGAFF.

Concerning this clone: An end of the junction differs from the germline gene, which may be a read error. The chain recombines TRBV7-9 with TRBJ2-3; a possible D gene is TRBD1 (5 bases). The CDR3 has 12 amino acids. Germline-derived CDR1 and CDR2 are SEHNR and FQNEAQ (reference sequence). The CDR3 reads CASSLMTATQYF. DNA of the CDR3: TGTGCCAGCAGCTTAATGACAGCTACGCAGTATTTT.

This chain links TRBV5-4 with TRBJ1-1; D gene unclear. The germline gives CDR1 SGHNT, CDR2 YYREEE (reference sequence). The V end lost 1 base, the J end lost 4 bases, and 11 bases lay between the germline ends. This CDR3 has 14 amino acids. The CDR3 DNA is TGTGCCAGCAGCTTGCCGGGGTCGGGCACTGAAGCTTTCTTT. It yields the protein CASSLPGSGTEAFF.

The J gene is TRBJ2-1, the V gene TRBV19; 9 bases are a match to TRBD2. This CDR3 contains 14 residues. V shed 8 bases and J 7 bases; nucleotides not matched to a gene: 9. Germline V gene sequence: CDR1 LNHDA, CDR2 SQIVND (reference sequence). CDR3 loop: CASHSSGIFNEQFF. CDR3 in DNA: TGTGCCAGTCACTCTAGCGGGATATTTAATGAGCAGTTCTTC.

This chain links TRBV27 with TRBJ2-3; TRBD2 aligns across 14 bases. The germline gives CDR1 MNHEY, CDR2 SMNVEV (reference sequence). The CDR3 has 16 amino acids. V was pared by 4 bases and J by 4 bases, with 4 bases of the junction left unmatched. CDR3 protein: CASSSGLAGVADTQYF. CDR3 nucleotides: TGTGCCAGCAGTTCGGGACTAGCGGGAGTGGCAGATACGCAGTATTTT.

The chain couples TRBV9 to TRBJ2-5, with TRBD2 identical over 7 bases. Germline V lookup: CDR1 SGDLS, CDR2 YYNGEE. The length of the CDR3 is 14 residues. Trimming cost V 3 bases and J 1 base; bases outside gene matches: 3. CDR3: CASSDSGAQETQYF. In DNA, the CDR3 is TGTGCCAGCAGCGACAGCGGGGCCCAAGAGACCCAGTACTTC.

V is TRBV18 and J is TRBJ2-5; D is unclear. The CDR3 has 12 residues. CDR1 is KGHSH, CDR2 LQKENI, per germline. The V end was cut by 5 bases, the J end by 7 bases, with 11 bases between. CDR3 region: CASSTSPGTQYF. The CDR3 DNA reads as TGTGCCAGCTCAACCTCTCCGGGGACCCAGTACTTC.

The rearrangement uses TRBV19 and TRBJ1-2, with TRBD1 as a possible D gene (5 bases). V was pared by 2 bases and J by 5 bases, with 12 bases between. The CDR3 totals 14 residues. CDR1 is LNHDA, CDR2 SQIVND, per germline (reference sequence). The CDR3 DNA reads as TGTGCCAGTAGTATAAATCGGACACCGTATGGCTACACCTTC. Protein sequence: CASSINRTPYGYTF.

With regard to this clone: The junction shows a germline mismatch at one end, possibly a read error. CDR3 nucleotide sequence: TGTGCCAGCAGCTTAGGGGCCCCCGTTCTTTTT. Amino acids: CASSLGAPVLF. V gene TRBV7-2 combines with J gene TRBJ1-1, with unresolved D. This CDR3 is 11 amino acids long. Germline V gene data show CDR1 as SGHTA and CDR2 as FQGNSA.

A note on this clone: An end of the junction differs from the germline gene, which may be a read error. The chain recombines TRBV7-7 with TRBJ1-2; a weak D match, TRBD1 (5 bases). The CDR3 runs 15 residues. CDR1 and CDR2 from the germline V gene are SSHAT and FNYEAQ (reference sequence). In DNA form, the CDR3 reads TGTGCTAGCAGCCACCTCGGGAGGGGATCCTATGGCTACACCTTC. Translated, it gives CASSHLGRGSYGYTF.

J is TRBJ1-1 and V is TRBV12-3 or TRBV12-4; perhaps TRBD1 as D (5 bases). Between the trimmed V and J ends, which lost 3 bases and 2 bases, there was a span of 7 bases. The CDR3 loop spans 13 amino acids. CDR3 sequence reads: CASSFQGNTEAFF. DNA of the CDR3: TGTGCCAGCAGTTTCCAGGGTAACACTGAAGCTTTCTTT.

This chain uses TRBV5-1 with TRBJ1-5; D is unresolved. V lost 4 bases to trimming and J lost 2 bases, with 13 bases between them. Germline CDR1 reads SGHRS; CDR2 reads YFSETQ. CDR3 length: 15 residues. The CDR3 sequence: CASSEGEGGNQPQHF. The DNA of the CDR3 is TGCGCCAGCAGCGAAGGCGAGGGCGGCAATCAGCCCCAGCATTTT.

This sequence joins TRBV5-4 and TRBJ2-2, with TRBD2 as a possible D gene (6 bases). CDR1 is SGHNT and CDR2 is YYREEE in the germline V gene (reference sequence). The CDR3 contains 15 residues. V lost 3 bases, J lost 0 bases, and 9 bases lay in between. The CDR3 protein is CASSSAGANTGELFF. Here the CDR3 DNA reads TGTGCCAGCAGCTCAGCGGGTGCGAACACCGGGGAGCTGTTTTTT. Together with reference TRBV5-4 and TRBJ2-2, the CDR3 gives the full variable domain: ETGVTQSPTHLIKTRGQQVTLRCSSQSGHNTVSWYQQALGQGPQFIFQYYREEENGRGNFPPRFSGLQFPNYSSELNVNALELDDSALYLCASSSAGANTGELFFGEGSRLTVL.

The chain has TRBV18 and TRBJ2-1, with 8 positions matching TRBD1. The germline CDR1 and CDR2 sequences are KGHSH and LQKENI. Germline trimming cut 3 bases from V and 4 bases from J; bases unmatched to any gene: 5. The CDR3 has 15 residues. CDR3 DNA sequence: TGTGCCAGCTCACCGCGGACAGGGCATTACAATGAGCAGTTCTTC. It encodes CASSPRTGHYNEQFF.

This clone was picked up one time. This chain links TRBV21-1 with TRBJ2-2; TRBD2 was called by the table and not checked on the DNA. TRBV21-1 is described as a pseudogene. CDR3 size: 19 residues. The CDR3 loop is CASSKCRLAGNANTGELFF. DNA for the CDR3: TGTGCCAGCAGCAAATGTCGGCTAGCGGGGAACGCGAACACCGGGGAGCTGTTTTTT.

The gene calls are TRBV4-2 and TRBJ2-1; 7 nucleotides agree with TRBD1. Germline loops: CDR1 LGHNA, CDR2 YNFKEQ. Losses at the gene ends were 1 base for V and 6 bases for J; bases not matched to a gene: 6. The CDR3 is 15 residues long. CDR3 sequence reads: CASSQGQGAGNEQFF. CDR3 sequence (DNA): TGTGCCAGCAGCCAAGGACAGGGTGCGGGCAATGAGCAGTTCTTC.

This sequence joins TRBV27 and TRBJ2-7, with 7 bases fitting TRBD1. CDR1 MNHEY and CDR2 SMNVEV come from the germline V gene (reference sequence). V was clipped by 6 bases and J by 4 bases; unmatched bases: 15. The CDR3 is 16 amino acids. In DNA, the CDR3 is TGTGCCAGCAGGGAATTAAATACAGGGGACATTTACGAGCAGTACTTC. Encoded protein: CASRELNTGDIYEQYF.

The rearrangement joins TRBV5-4 to TRBJ2-3; perhaps TRBD1 as D (6 bases). The CDR3 spans 14 residues. Per germline, CDR1 SGHNT and CDR2 YYREEE (reference sequence). Trimming removed 3 bases from V and 9 bases from J, with 17 bases in between. The CDR3 bases are TGTGCCAGCAGCTCTGAGCAGGGGAAGGGGACGCAGTATTTT. The encoded protein is CASSSEQGKGTQYF. The full variable domain, completed using reference TRBV5-4 and TRBJ2-3, is ETGVTQSPTHLIKTRGQQVTLRCSSQSGHNTVSWYQQALGQGPQFIFQYYREEENGRGNFPPRFSGLQFPNYSSELNVNALELDDSALYLCASSSEQGKGTQYFGPGTRLTVL.